Sequencing of this TCR beta chain was carried out in a study of blood T cell repertoires in COVID-19. Overall study: The United States, Italy and Spain supplied acute and convalescent COVID-19 samples. In each case, the material was cDNA or gDNA derived from T cells, B-cell-depleted T cells, or PBMCs.

How the authors handled the data: Estimation of nucleated cell counts was performed using reference gene primer amplification. Using immunoSEQ multiplex PCR, the repertoire was profiled, and TCRdb retains in-frame clones only, with some absent. V, J and clone size were drawn from that table, and D and trimming were deduced from the DNA. The sample lists approximately 97,000 clones, 75% to 95% occurring once. This clone appeared a few times. The CDR3 has 16 amino acids. Germline V lookup: CDR1 SGHNT, CDR2 YENEEA. V gave up 4 bases and J gave up 6 bases; unmatched junction bases: 6. The chain has TRBV11-3 and TRBJ2-3; 14 nucleotides match TRBD2. The receptor was derived from a man aged 60 to 75 with acute or convalescent COVID-19. Sequencing used peripheral blood. The CDR3 spells CASSSRTSGGLDTQYF. Here the CDR3 DNA reads TGTGCCAGCAGCTCCCGGACTAGCGGGGGGCTCGATACGCAGTATTTT.